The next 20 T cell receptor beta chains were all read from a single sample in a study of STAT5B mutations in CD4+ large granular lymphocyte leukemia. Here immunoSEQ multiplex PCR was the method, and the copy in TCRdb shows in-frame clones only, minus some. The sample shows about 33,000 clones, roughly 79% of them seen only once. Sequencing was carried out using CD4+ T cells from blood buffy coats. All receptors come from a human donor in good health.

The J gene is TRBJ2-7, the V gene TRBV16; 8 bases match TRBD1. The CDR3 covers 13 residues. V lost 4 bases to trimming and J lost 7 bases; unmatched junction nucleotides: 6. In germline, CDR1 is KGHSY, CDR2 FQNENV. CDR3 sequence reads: CASSLGQGREQYF. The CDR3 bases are TGTGCCAGCAGCCTAGGACAGGGCCGGGAGCAGTACTTC.

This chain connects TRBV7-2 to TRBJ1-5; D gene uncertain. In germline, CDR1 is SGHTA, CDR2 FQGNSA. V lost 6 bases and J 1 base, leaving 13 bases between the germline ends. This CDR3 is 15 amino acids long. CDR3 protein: CASRFDTGSNQPQHF. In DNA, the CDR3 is TGTGCCAGCAGATTCGACACTGGGAGCAATCAGCCCCAGCATTTT.

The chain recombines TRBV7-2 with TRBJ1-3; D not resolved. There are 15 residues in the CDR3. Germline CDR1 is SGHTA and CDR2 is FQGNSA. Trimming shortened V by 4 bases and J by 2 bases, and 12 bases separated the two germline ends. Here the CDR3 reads CASSSTVQAGNTIYF. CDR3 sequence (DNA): TGTGCCAGCAGCTCAACGGTCCAGGCTGGAAACACCATATATTTT.

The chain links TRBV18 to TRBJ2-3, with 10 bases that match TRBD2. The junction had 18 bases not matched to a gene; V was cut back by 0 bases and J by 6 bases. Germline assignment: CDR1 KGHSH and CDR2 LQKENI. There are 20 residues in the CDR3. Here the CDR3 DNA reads TGTGCCAGCTCACCACCGACTGGATTAGCGGGAGGACGAAGGGTCGATACGCAGTATTTT. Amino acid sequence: CASSPPTGLAGGRRVDTQYF. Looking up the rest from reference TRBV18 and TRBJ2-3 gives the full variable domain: NAGVMQNPRHLVRRRGQEARLRCSPMKGHSHVYWYRQLPEEGLKFMVYLQKENIIDESGMPKERFSAEFPKEGPSILRIQQVVRGDSAAYFCASSPPTGLAGGRRVDTQYFGPGTRLTVL.

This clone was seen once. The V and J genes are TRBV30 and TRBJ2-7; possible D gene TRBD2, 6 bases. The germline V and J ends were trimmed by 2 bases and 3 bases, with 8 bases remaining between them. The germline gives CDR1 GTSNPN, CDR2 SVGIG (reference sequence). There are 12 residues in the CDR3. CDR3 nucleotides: TGTGCCTGGAGTCCTAGCGTCTACGAGCAGTACTTC. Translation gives CAWSPSVYEQYF.

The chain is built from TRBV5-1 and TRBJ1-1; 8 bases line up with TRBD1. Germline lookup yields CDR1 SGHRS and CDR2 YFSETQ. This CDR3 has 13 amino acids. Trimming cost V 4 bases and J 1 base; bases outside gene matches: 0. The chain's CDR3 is CASSGQGNTEAFF. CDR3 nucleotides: TGCGCCAGCAGCGGACAGGGGAACACTGAAGCTTTCTTT.

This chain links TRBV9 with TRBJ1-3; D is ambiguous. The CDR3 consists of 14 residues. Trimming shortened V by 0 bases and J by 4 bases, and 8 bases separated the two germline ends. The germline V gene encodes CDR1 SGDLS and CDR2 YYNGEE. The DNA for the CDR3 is TGTGCCAGCAGCGTAGGGTTCGGAGGAAACACCATATATTTT. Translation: CASSVGFGGNTIYF.

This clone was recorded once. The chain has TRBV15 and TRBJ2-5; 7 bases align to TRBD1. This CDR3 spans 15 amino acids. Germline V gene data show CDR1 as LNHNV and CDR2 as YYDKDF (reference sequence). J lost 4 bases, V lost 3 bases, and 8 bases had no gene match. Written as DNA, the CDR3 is TGTGCCACCAGCAGCCTTACAGGGGTTCGAGAGACCCAGTACTTC. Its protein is CATSSLTGVRETQYF.

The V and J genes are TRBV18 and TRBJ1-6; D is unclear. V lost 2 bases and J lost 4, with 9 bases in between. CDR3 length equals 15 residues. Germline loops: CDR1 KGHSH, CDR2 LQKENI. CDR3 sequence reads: CASSPSADYNSPLHF. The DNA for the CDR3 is TGTGCCAGCTCACCATCGGCAGATTATAATTCACCCCTCCACTTT.

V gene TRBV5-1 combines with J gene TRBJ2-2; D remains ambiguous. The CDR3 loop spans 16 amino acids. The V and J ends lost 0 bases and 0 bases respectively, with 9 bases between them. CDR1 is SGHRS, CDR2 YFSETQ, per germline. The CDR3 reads CASSLGGHTNTGELFF. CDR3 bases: TGCGCCAGCAGCTTGGGAGGCCACACGAACACCGGGGAGCTGTTTTTT.

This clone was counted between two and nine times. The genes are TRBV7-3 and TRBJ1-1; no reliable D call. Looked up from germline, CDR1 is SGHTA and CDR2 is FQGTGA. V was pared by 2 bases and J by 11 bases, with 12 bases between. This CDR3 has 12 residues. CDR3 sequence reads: CASSLSAGLAFF. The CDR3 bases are TGTGCCAGCAGCTTATCTGCGGGGTTGGCTTTCTTT. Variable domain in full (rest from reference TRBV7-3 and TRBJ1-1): GAGVSQTPSNKVTEKGKYVELRCDPISGHTALYWYRQSLGQGPEFLIYFQGTGAADDSGLPNDRFFAVRPEGSVSTLKIQRTERGDSAVYLCASSLSAGLAFFGQGTRLTVV.

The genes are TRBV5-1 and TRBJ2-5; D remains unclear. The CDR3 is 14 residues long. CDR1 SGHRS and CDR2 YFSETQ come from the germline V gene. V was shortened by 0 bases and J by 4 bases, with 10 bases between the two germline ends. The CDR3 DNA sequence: TGCGCCAGCAGCTTGGAGGGCAGATCAGAGACCCAGTACTTC. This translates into CASSLEGRSETQYF.

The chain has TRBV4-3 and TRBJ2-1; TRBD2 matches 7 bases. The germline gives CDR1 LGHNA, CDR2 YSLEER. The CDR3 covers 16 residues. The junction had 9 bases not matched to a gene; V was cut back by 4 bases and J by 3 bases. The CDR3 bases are TGCGCCAGCAGCCTCCGGGAGGATGCGGACTACAATGAGCAGTTCTTC. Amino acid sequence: CASSLREDADYNEQFF.

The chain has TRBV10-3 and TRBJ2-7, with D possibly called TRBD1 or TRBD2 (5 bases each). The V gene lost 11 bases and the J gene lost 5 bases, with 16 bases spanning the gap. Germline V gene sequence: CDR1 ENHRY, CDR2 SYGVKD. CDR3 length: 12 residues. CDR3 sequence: CASSAGADEQYF. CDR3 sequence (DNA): TGTGCCTCCAGCGCCGGGGCGGACGAGCAGTACTTC.

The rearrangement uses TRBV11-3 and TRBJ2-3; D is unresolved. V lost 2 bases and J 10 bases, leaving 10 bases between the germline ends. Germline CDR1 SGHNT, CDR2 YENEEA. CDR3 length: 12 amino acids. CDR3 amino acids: CASSLSPQAQYF. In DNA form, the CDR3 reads TGTGCCAGCAGCTTAAGCCCTCAGGCGCAGTATTTT. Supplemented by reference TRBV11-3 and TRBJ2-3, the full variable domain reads EAGVVQSPRYKIIEKKQPVAFWCNPISGHNTLYWYLQNLGQGPELLIRYENEEAVDDSQLPKDRFSAERLKGVDSTLKIQPAELGDSAVYLCASSLSPQAQYFGPGTRLTVL.

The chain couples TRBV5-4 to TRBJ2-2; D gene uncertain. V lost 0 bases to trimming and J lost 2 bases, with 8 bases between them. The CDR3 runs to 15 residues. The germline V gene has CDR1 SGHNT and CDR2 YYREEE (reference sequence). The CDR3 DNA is TGTGCCAGCAGCTTGGACGCGATTAACACCGGGGAGCTGTTTTTT. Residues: CASSLDAINTGELFF.

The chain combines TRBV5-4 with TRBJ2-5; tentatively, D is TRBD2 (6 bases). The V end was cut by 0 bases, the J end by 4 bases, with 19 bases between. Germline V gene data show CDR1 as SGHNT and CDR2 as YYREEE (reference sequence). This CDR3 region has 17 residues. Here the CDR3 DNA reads TGTGCCAGCAGCTTGGCGAAGGGGTCGGGGGAAGGAGAGACCCAGTACTTC. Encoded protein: CASSLAKGSGEGETQYF.

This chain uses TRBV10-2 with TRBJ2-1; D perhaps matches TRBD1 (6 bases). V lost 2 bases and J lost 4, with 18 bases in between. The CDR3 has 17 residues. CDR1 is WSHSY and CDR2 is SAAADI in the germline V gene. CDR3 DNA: TGCGCCAGCAGTGAGGAGTGGGGGCCCGCTCAGTACAATGAGCAGTTCTTC. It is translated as CASSEEWGPAQYNEQFF.

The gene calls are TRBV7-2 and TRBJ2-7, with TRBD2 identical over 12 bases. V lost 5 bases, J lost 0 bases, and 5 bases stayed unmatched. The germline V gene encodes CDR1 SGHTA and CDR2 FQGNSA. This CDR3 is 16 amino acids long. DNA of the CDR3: TGTGCCAGCAGCCCCCGGACTAGCGGGAACTCCTACGAGCAGTACTTC. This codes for CASSPRTSGNSYEQYF.

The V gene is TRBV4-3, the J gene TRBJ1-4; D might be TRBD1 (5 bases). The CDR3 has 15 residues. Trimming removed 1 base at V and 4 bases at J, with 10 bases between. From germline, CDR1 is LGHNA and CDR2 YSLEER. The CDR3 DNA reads TGCGCCAGCAGCCAAGTCGTAAGGGGTAATGAAAAACTGTTTTTT. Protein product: CASSQVVRGNEKLFF.